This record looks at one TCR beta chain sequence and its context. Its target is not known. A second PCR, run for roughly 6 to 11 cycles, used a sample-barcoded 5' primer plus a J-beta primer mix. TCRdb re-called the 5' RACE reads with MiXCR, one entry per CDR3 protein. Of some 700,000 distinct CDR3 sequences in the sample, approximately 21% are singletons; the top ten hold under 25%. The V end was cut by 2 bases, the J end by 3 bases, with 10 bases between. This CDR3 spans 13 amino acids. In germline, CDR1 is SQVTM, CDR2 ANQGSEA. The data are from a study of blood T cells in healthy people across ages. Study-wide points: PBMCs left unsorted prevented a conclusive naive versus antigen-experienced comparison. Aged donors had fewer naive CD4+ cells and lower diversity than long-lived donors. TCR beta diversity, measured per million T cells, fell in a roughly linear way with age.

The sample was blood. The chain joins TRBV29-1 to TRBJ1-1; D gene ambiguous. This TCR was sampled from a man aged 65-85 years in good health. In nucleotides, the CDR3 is TGCAGCGTTGAAAACGAACCCGACACTGAAGCTTTCTTT. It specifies CSVENEPDTEAFF.